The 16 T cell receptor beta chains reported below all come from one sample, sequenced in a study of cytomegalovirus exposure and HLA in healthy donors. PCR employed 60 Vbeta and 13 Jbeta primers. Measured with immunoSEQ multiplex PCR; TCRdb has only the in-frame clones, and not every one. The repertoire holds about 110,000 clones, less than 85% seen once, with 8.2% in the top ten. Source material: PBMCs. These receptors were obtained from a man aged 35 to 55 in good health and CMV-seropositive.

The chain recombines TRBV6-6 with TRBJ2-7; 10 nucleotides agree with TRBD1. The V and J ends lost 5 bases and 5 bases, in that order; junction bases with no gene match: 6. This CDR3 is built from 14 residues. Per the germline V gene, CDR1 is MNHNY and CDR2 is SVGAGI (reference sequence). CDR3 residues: CASSKGQGLNEQYF. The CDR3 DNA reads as TGTGCCAGCAGTAAGGGACAGGGGTTGAACGAGCAGTACTTC.

The CDR3 sequence is CASSPTGVQPQHF. The CDR3 DNA sequence: TGTGCCAGCAGTCCCACCGGGGTTCAGCCCCAGCATTTT. This chain links TRBV11-2 with TRBJ1-5; no clear D. This CDR3 spans 13 amino acids. Germline V CDR1 and CDR2: SGHAT, FQNNGV. V lost 6 bases and J 6 bases, leaving 12 bases between the germline ends.

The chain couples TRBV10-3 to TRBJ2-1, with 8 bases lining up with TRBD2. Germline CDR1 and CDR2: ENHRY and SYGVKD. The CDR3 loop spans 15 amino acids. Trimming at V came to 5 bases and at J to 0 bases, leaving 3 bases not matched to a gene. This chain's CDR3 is CAISLSGDSYNEQFF. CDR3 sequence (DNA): TGTGCCATCAGTCTTAGCGGGGACTCCTACAATGAGCAGTTCTTC.

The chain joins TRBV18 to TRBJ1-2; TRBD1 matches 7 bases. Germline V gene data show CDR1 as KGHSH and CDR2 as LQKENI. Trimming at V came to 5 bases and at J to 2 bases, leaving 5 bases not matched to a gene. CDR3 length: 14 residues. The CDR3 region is CASSDRALNYGYTF. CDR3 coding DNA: TGTGCCAGCTCAGACAGGGCCCTGAACTATGGCTACACCTTC.

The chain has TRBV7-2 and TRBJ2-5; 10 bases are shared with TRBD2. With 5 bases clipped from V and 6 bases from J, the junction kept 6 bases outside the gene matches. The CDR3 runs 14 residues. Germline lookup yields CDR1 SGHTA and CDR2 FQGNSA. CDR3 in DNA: TGTGCCAGCAGCCCAACTAGCGGGGCGAAGACCCAGTACTTC. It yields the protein CASSPTSGAKTQYF.

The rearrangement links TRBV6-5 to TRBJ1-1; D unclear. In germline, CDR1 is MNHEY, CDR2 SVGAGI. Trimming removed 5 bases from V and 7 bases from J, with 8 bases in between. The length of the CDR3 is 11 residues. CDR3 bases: TGTGCCAGCAGTGAACAGCTTGAAGCTTTCTTT. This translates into CASSEQLEAFF.

The CDR3 coding sequence is TGTGCCAGCAGCTTGCCTGACAGGGGCGAGCAGTACTTC. Residues: CASSLPDRGEQYF. V usage is TRBV5-4 and J usage is TRBJ2-7; 8 bases match TRBD1. Unmatched junction bases numbered 3, after V lost 1 base and J lost 6 bases. This CDR3 has 13 amino acids. The germline V gene has CDR1 SGHNT and CDR2 YYREEE (reference sequence).

The chain's CDR3 is CASSGLAGGPTDTQYF. The CDR3 bases are TGCGCCAGCAGCGGCCTAGCGGGGGGTCCCACAGATACGCAGTATTTT. The chain uses TRBV4-3 and TRBJ2-3; 11 bases align to TRBD2. This CDR3 comprises 16 residues. The trim removed 5 bases at V and 2 bases at J, leaving 6 bases unmatched. Germline lookup yields CDR1 LGHNA and CDR2 YSLEER.

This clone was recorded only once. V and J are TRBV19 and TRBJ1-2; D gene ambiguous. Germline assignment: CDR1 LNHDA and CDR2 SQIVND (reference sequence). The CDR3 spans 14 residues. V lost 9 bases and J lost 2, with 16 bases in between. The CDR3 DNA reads TGTGCCAGCTCTCCCGGGGTCTTCAACTATGGCTACACCTTC. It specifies CASSPGVFNYGYTF.

The CDR3 reads CASTLSGLREAFF. The DNA of the CDR3 is TGTGCCAGTACCTTAAGCGGCCTCAGAGAAGCTTTCTTT. V is TRBV19 and J is TRBJ1-1, with D hard to call. Trimming shortened V by 7 bases and J by 8 bases, and 17 bases separated the two germline ends. CDR1 LNHDA and CDR2 SQIVND come from the germline V gene (reference sequence). The CDR3 is 13 residues long.

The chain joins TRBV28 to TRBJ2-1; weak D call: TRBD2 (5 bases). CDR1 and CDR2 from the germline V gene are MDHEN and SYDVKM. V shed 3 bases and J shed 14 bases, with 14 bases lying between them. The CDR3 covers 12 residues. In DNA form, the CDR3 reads TGTGCCAGCAGTTTCTCCCTGACGGGAAAGTTCTTC. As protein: CASSFSLTGKFF.

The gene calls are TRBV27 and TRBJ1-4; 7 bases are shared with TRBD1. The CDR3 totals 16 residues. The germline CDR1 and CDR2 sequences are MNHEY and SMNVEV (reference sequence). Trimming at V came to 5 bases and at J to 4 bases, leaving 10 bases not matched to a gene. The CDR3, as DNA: TGTGCCAGCAGTAGACAGGGTCGGGAGCATAATGAAAAACTGTTTTTT. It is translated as CASSRQGREHNEKLFF.

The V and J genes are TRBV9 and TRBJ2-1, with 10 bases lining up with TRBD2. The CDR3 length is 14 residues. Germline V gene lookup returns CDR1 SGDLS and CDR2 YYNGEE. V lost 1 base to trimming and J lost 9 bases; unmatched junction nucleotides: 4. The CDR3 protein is CASSVIGTSVEQFF. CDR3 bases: TGTGCCAGCAGCGTAATTGGGACTAGCGTTGAGCAGTTCTTC.

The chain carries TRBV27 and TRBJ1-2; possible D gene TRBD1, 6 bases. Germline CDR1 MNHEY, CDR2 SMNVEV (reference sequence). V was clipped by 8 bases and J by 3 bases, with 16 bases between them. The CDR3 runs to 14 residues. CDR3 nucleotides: TGTGCCAGCTCCAACAGGGCTTCCCACTATGGCTACACCTTC. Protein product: CASSNRASHYGYTF.

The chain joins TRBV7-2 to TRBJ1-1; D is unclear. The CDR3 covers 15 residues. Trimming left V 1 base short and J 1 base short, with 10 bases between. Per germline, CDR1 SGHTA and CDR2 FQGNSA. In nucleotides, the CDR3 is TGTGCCAGCAGCTTAGGTCTGGGCCCGAACACTGAAGCTTTCTTT. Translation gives CASSLGLGPNTEAFF.

In DNA, the CDR3 is TGTGCCAGCAGTCCCGGGGGGACAGGGGAAAGAGAGACCCAGTACTTC. Translating it yields CASSPGGTGERETQYF. The chain uses TRBV6-6 and TRBJ2-5; 10 bases line up with TRBD1. V was clipped by 5 bases and J by 4 bases; unmatched bases: 10. CDR3 size: 16 residues. Germline V lookup: CDR1 MNHNY, CDR2 SVGAGI (reference sequence).